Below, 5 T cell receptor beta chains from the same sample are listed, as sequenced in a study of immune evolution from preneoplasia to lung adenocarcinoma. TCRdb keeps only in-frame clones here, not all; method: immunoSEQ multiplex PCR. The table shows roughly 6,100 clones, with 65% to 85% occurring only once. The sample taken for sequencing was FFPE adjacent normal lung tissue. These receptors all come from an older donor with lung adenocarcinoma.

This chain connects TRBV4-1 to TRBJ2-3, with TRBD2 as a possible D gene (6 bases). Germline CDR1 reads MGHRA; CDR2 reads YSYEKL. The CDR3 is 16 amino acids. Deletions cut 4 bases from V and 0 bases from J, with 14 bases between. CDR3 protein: CASSPRGGASTDTQYF. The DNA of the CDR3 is TGCGCCAGCAGCCCACGGGGCGGGGCCAGCACAGATACGCAGTATTTT.

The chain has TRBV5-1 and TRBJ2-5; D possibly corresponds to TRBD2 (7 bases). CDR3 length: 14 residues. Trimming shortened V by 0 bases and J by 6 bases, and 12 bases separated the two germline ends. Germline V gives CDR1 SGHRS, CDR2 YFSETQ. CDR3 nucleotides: TGCGCCAGCAGCTTGGAGGGAGGGGGGAAGACCCAGTACTTC. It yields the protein CASSLEGGGKTQYF. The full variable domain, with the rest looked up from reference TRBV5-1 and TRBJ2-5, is KAGVTQTPRYLIKTRGQQVTLSCSPISGHRSVSWYQQTPGQGLQFLFEYFSETQRNKGNFPGRFSGRQFSNSRSEMNVSTLELGDSALYLCASSLEGGGKTQYFGPGTRLLVL.

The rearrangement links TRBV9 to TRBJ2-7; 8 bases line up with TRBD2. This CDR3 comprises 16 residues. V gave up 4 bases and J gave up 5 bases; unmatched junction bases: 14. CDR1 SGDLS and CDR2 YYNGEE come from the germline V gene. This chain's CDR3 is CASSPTLSGTRNEQYF. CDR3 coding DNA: TGTGCCAGCAGCCCTACCCTTAGCGGGACCCGCAACGAGCAGTACTTC.

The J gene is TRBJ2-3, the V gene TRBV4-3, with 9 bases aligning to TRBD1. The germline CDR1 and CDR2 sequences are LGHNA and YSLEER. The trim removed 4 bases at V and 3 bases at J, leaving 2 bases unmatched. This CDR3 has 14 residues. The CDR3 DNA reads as TGCGCCAGCAGCCTGGGGACAGGGACAGATACGCAGTATTTT. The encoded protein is CASSLGTGTDTQYF.

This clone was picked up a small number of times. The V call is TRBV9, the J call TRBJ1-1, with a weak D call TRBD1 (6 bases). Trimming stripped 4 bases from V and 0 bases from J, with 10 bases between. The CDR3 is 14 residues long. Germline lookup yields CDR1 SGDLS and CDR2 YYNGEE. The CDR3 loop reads CASSPSGVNTEAFF. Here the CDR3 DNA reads TGTGCCAGCAGCCCCTCAGGGGTGAACACTGAAGCTTTCTTT.